The 8 T cell receptor beta chains reported below all come from one sample, sequenced in a study of tumor and adjacent non-tumor tissue in lung cancer. The library came from three nested PCR rounds adapted from ARM-PCR protocols. A single record per CDR3 protein comes from TCRdb applying MiXCR to the multiplex PCR reads. The sample includes 220,000 or so distinct CDR3 sequences, 70% to 75% of them seen just once. The template was RNA from unsorted bulk tissue. What was sequenced was lung tumor tissue. These receptors were taken from a man in his 60s with non-small cell lung cancer.

The chain links TRBV10-2 to TRBJ2-3; TRBD2 matches 13 bases. This CDR3 contains 20 residues. The V gene end was trimmed by 11 bases and the J gene end by 3 bases; junction bases not matched to a gene: 23. Germline lookup yields CDR1 WSHSY and CDR2 SAAADI. Here the CDR3 reads CAAEVPTSGGGIKATDTQYF. The CDR3 bases are TGCGCCGCCGAAGTCCCAACTAGCGGGGGGGGTATAAAAGCAACAGATACGCAGTATTTT.

This clonotype occurred a few times. A much larger clone differs from this one at a single base, so this may be a read error. This rearrangement joins TRBV5-4 to TRBJ1-1, with D maybe TRBD1 (6 bases). The CDR3 runs 14 residues. The germline CDR1 and CDR2 sequences are SGHNT and YYREEE (reference sequence). Trimming shortened V by 8 bases and J by 4 bases, and 18 bases separated the two germline ends. The CDR3, as DNA: TGTGCCAGTTACAGGGAGGAACTTATCACTGAAGCTTTCTTT. Protein sequence: CASYREELITEAFF.

This clonotype was recorded at least ten times. The J gene is TRBJ1-4, the V gene TRBV11-2; D ambiguous. The germline CDR1 and CDR2 sequences are SGHAT and FQNNGV. The V end was cut by 1 base, the J end by 3 bases, with 15 bases between. The CDR3 has 17 amino acids. DNA of the CDR3: TGTGCCAGCAGCTTAGTCCCGCAGCGTAGTTCTAATGAAAAACTGTTTTTT. Its protein is CASSLVPQRSSNEKLFF.

The V call is TRBV5-1, the J call TRBJ1-1, with D tentatively TRBD1 (5 bases). V was trimmed by 6 bases and J by 4 bases, leaving 13 bases between them. The CDR3 extends over 13 amino acids. Per germline, CDR1 SGHRS and CDR2 YFSETQ. The CDR3 protein is CASTPRGATEAFF. The CDR3 coding sequence is TGCGCCAGCACCCCTAGGGGAGCCACTGAAGCTTTCTTT. The full variable domain, rest sourced from reference TRBV5-1 and TRBJ1-1, is KAGVTQTPRYLIKTRGQQVTLSCSPISGHRSVSWYQQTPGQGLQFLFEYFSETQRNKGNFPGRFSGRQFSNSRSEMNVSTLELGDSALYLCASTPRGATEAFFGQGTRLTVV.

As to this clonotype: An end of the junction does not agree with germline; a read error may underlie this. The V and J genes are TRBV4-1 and TRBJ2-3; 11 bases align to TRBD2. Germline CDR1 MGHRA, CDR2 YSYEKL. The CDR3 is 15 residues long. This CDR3 is CAISLAGGPKDTPYF. CDR3 sequence (DNA): TGCGCCATCAGCCTAGCGGGGGGTCCTAAAGATACGCCGTATTTT.

Only a few counts were recorded for this clonotype. This chain links TRBV12-3 or TRBV12-4 with TRBJ1-2; D is unresolved. Trimming removed 7 bases from V and 2 bases from J, with 17 bases in between. The CDR3 is 15 residues long. In DNA, the CDR3 is TGTGCCAGCACTCCCGCCGGACGAACAAACTATGGCTACACCTTC. Translated: CASTPAGRTNYGYTF.

Details on this clonotype: A junction end diverges from the germline sequence, so it may reflect a read error. The CDR3 region is CASSQDSLLAGGGDTRYF. The CDR3 DNA is TGCGCCAGCAGCCAAGATTCGCTACTAGCGGGTGGAGGAGATACGCGGTATTTT. The chain couples TRBV4-1 to TRBJ2-3, with 9 bases lining up with TRBD2. Germline CDR1 MGHRA, CDR2 YSYEKL. The CDR3 consists of 18 residues.

This chain joins TRBV6-2 or TRBV6-3 and TRBJ2-7, with D unresolved. Trimming pared 7 bases from V and 0 bases from J, leaving 10 bases between. The CDR3 runs 13 residues. Germline CDR1 and CDR2: MNHEY and SVGEGT. The DNA of the CDR3 is TGTGCCAGCACCAAGGTCAACTCCTACGAGCAGTACTTC. This encodes CASTKVNSYEQYF.